These 2 T cell receptor beta chains came from one sample sequenced in a study of somatic mutations in cytotoxic T cells in rheumatoid arthritis. Only in-frame clones appear in the TCRdb table, and some are missing; sequencing was by immunoSEQ multiplex PCR. The profile shows roughly 13,000 clones, approximately 74% of them singletons. Sequencing was performed on CD8+ T cells sorted from blood. All receptors come from an adult with rheumatoid arthritis.

The gene calls are TRBV7-9 and TRBJ1-4; D is perhaps TRBD1 (5 bases). Trimming took off 4 bases at V and 4 bases at J, with 10 bases between the two ends. CDR3 length: 14 residues. Germline CDR1 SEHNR, CDR2 FQNEAQ (reference sequence). This CDR3 is CASSSSGGNEKLFF. The CDR3 bases are TGTGCCAGCAGCTCCTCGGGGGGTAATGAAAAACTGTTTTTT. Full variable domain (missing parts from reference TRBV7-9 and TRBJ1-4): DTGVSQNPRHKITKRGQNVTFRCDPISEHNRLYWYRQTLGQGPEFLTYFQNEAQLEKSRLLSDRFSAERPKGSFSTLEIQRTEQGDSAMYLCASSSSGGNEKLFFGSGTQLSVL.

This chain links TRBV6-4 with TRBJ1-1; TRBD1 agrees at 11 bases. The CDR3 consists of 14 residues. Germline V gene data show CDR1 as MRHNA and CDR2 as SNTAGT. The junction had 3 bases not matched to a gene; V was cut back by 5 bases and J by 4 bases. The CDR3 is CASSPGTGGTEAFF. CDR3 DNA sequence: TGTGCCAGCAGTCCCGGGACAGGGGGCACTGAAGCTTTCTTT.